This TCR beta chain was obtained from a study of blood T cell repertoires in COVID-19. For the study at large: In each case, the material was cDNA or gDNA derived from T cells, B-cell-depleted T cells, or PBMCs.

Per the study methods: Amplification with reference gene primers provided the estimates of nucleated cell counts. The protocol was immunoSEQ multiplex PCR, while the TCRdb copy is restricted to in-frame clones and leaves out a portion. The V and J calls and clone size are taken from that table; D and trimming were inferred from the DNA. The repertoire has 150,000 to 180,000 clones, 75% to 85% of them found once; the top ten carry 9.5% to 13%. The ends were cut back, 6 bases at V and 1 base at J, with 12 bases in the middle. Germline V gene sequence: CDR1 MNHEY, CDR2 SVGAGI. The CDR3 is 14 amino acids.

Sequenced material: peripheral blood. This receptor was taken from a woman aged 55 to 70 with COVID-19, enrolled during active disease. V and J are TRBV6-5 and TRBJ1-1; D is perhaps TRBD1 (6 bases). CDR3 nucleotide sequence: TGTGCCAGCAGCGGGACATTTAAGAACACTGAAGCTTTCTTT. Protein product: CASSGTFKNTEAFF.